This T cell receptor (beta chain) appears in the sequencing data of a study of blood T cells in healthy people across ages. Overall study findings and caveats: There were more naive CD4+ cells and higher diversity in long-lived donors than in aged donors. Researchers said unsorted PBMCs prevented a conclusive naive versus antigen-experienced comparison. Diversity estimates from one million T cells were considered underestimates.

In regard to this clonotype: Its antigen is undetermined.

Through a sample-barcoded 5' primer and a J-beta primer mix, a second PCR was run for roughly 6 to 11 cycles. TCRdb itself ran the 5' RACE reads through MiXCR, one entry per CDR3 protein. Of 950,000 to 1,200,000 distinct CDR3 sequences detected, 35% to 40% appear once; the ten largest clones hold about an eighth. CDR1 SGHDT and CDR2 YYEEEE come from the germline V gene. There are 15 residues in the CDR3. The receptor was isolated from a man aged 18-30 years in good health. Input material: blood. This sequence joins TRBV5-6 and TRBJ2-5; D unclear. The DNA end lines up better with TRBJ2-7; the J call may be wrong. The CDR3 spells CASSFSYRSSYEQYF. In nucleotides, the CDR3 is TGTGCCAGCAGCTTTAGTTACAGATCCTCCTACGAGCAGTACTTC.